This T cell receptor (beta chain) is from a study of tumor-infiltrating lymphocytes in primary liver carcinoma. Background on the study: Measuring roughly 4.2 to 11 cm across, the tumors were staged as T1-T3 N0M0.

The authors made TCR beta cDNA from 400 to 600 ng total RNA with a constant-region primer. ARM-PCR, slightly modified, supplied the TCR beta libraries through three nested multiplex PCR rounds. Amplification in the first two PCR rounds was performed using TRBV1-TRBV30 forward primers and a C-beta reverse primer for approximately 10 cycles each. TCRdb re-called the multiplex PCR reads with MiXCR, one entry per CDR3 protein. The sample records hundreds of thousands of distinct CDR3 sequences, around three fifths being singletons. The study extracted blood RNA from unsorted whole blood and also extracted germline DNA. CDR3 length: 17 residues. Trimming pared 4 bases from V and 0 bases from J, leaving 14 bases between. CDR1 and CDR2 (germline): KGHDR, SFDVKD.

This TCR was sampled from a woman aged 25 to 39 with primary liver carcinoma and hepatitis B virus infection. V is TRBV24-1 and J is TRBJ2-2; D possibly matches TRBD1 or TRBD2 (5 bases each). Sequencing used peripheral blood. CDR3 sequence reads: CATSDPGTLANTGELFF. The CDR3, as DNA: TGTGCCACCAGTGACCCAGGGACGCTCGCGAACACCGGGGAGCTGTTTTTT.